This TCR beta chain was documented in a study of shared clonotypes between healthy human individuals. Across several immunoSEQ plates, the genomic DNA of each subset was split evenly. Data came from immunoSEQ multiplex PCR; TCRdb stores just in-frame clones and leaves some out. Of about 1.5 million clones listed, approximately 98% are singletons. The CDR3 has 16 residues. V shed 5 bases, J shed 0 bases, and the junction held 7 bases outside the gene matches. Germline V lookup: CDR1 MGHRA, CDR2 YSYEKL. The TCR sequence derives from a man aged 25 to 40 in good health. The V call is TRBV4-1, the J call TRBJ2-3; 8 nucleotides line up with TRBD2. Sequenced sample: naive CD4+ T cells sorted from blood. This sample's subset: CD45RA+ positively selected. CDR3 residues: CASSFRTSHSTDTQYF. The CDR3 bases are TGCGCCAGCAGCTTCCGGACTAGCCATAGCACAGATACGCAGTATTTT.